Below, 12 T cell receptor beta chains from the same sample are listed, as sequenced in a study of blood T cell repertoires in COVID-19. Produced via immunoSEQ multiplex PCR; TCRdb's table is partial and in-frame only. The sample consists of approximately 220,000 clones, 80% to 85% of them appearing once. The sequenced sample consisted of peripheral blood. Receptor source: a woman younger than 45 who had recovered from COVID-19.

J is TRBJ2-3 and V is TRBV19; 8 nucleotides match TRBD2. Germline CDR1 reads LNHDA; CDR2 reads SQIVND (reference sequence). The CDR3 contains 15 residues. After removal of 10 bases from V and 0 bases from J, the junction contained 9 bases not matched to a gene. The CDR3 DNA reads TGTGCCACCCGCCGCAGCGGGGGTAGCACAGATACGCAGTATTTT. Its translation: CATRRSGGSTDTQYF.

This clone has just one count. J is TRBJ2-5 and V is TRBV30; 12 bases are a match to TRBD2. The CDR3 runs to 15 residues. Germline V gene lookup returns CDR1 GTSNPN and CDR2 SVGIG (reference sequence). V was pared by 3 bases and J by 2 bases, with 4 bases of the junction left unmatched. The DNA of the CDR3 is TGTGCCTGGAGCTCAGGACTAGCGGGACAAGAGACCCAGTACTTC. It codes for CAWSSGLAGQETQYF.

This chain links TRBV5-1 with TRBJ2-7, with TRBD1 matching over 7 bases. The CDR3 is 12 amino acids. Unmatched junction bases numbered 5, after V lost 8 bases and J lost 3 bases. The germline V gene encodes CDR1 SGHRS and CDR2 YFSETQ. This CDR3 reads CASSGQFYEQYF. The CDR3, as DNA: TGCGCCAGTTCGGGACAGTTCTACGAGCAGTACTTC.

The rearrangement links TRBV5-4 to TRBJ2-6, with 7 bases matching TRBD1. CDR3 size: 15 residues. J lost 3 bases, V lost 5 bases, and 5 bases had no gene match. The germline V gene encodes CDR1 SGHNT and CDR2 YYREEE (reference sequence). CDR3 loop: CASREGGGGANVLTF. The DNA of the CDR3 is TGTGCCAGCAGAGAAGGGGGCGGTGGGGCCAACGTCCTGACTTTC.

The chain links TRBV11-2 to TRBJ2-1, with 12 bases aligning to TRBD2. This CDR3 has 19 residues. CDR1 is SGHAT, CDR2 FQNNGV, per germline. Losses at the gene ends were 3 bases for V and 5 bases for J; bases not matched to a gene: 14. CDR3 in DNA: TGTGCCAGCAGCTTGTCCGGGACTAGCGGGCCCAAAATAAACAATGAGCAGTTCTTC. Translating it yields CASSLSGTSGPKINNEQFF. The full variable domain, with the rest looked up from reference TRBV11-2 and TRBJ2-1, is EAGVAQSPRYKIIEKRQSVAFWCNPISGHATLYWYQQILGQGPKLLIQFQNNGVVDDSQLPKDRFSAERLKGVDSTLKIQPAKLEDSAVYLCASSLSGTSGPKINNEQFFGPGTRLTVL.

The rearrangement joins TRBV28 to TRBJ2-3, with unresolved D. Trimming took off 4 bases at V and 6 bases at J, with 14 bases between the two ends. CDR1 and CDR2 from the germline V gene are MDHEN and SYDVKM. The CDR3 spans 14 residues. DNA for the CDR3: TGTGCCAGCAGTTCCCCCTCCCTAGTGGATACGCAGTATTTT. Encoded protein: CASSSPSLVDTQYF. Looking up the rest from reference TRBV28 and TRBJ2-3 gives the full variable domain: DVKVTQSSRYLVKRTGEKVFLECVQDMDHENMFWYRQDPGLGLRLIYFSYDVKMKEKGDIPEGYSVSREKKERFSLILESASTNQTSMYLCASSSPSLVDTQYFGPGTRLTVL.

V usage is TRBV18 and J usage is TRBJ1-2; D is ambiguous. Germline V gene sequence: CDR1 KGHSH, CDR2 LQKENI. V was shortened by 0 bases and J by 4 bases, with 12 bases between the two germline ends. The CDR3 extends over 15 amino acids. In nucleotides, the CDR3 is TGTGCCAGCTCACCACCCAGTTACAGCATCTATGGCTACACCTTC. As protein: CASSPPSYSIYGYTF.

There are a few counts of this clone. The chain uses TRBV30 and TRBJ2-7, with TRBD2 matching 12 bases. V shed 4 bases, J shed 2 bases, and the junction held 6 bases outside the gene matches. The CDR3 has 15 amino acids. Germline assignment: CDR1 GTSNPN and CDR2 SVGIG (reference sequence). CDR3 DNA sequence: TGTGCCTGGATCAAGACTAGCGGGAGCGCCTACGAGCAGTACTTC. Translation: CAWIKTSGSAYEQYF.

CDR3 protein: CASSWKRTGRINEKLFF. The CDR3 nucleotides read TGTGCCAGCAGCTGGAAGCGGACAGGGCGGATTAATGAAAAACTGTTTTTT. V gene TRBV7-9 combines with J gene TRBJ1-4, with TRBD1 matching 8 bases. The germline CDR1 and CDR2 sequences are SEHNR and FQNEAQ (reference sequence). V lost 4 bases to trimming and J lost 4 bases; unmatched junction nucleotides: 11. This CDR3 comprises 17 residues.

The genes are TRBV11-1 and TRBJ2-5; D uncertain. V lost 1 base and J 5 bases, leaving 11 bases between the germline ends. Germline V gene data show CDR1 as SGHAT and CDR2 as FQDESV (reference sequence). The CDR3 runs 14 residues. The CDR3 DNA sequence: TGTGCCAGCAGCTTAGGTAGAATCGGGGAGACCCAGTACTTC. This gives the protein CASSLGRIGETQYF. Supplemented by reference TRBV11-1 and TRBJ2-5, the full variable domain reads EAEVAQSPRYKITEKSQAVAFWCDPISGHATLYWYRQILGQGPELLVQFQDESVVDDSQLPKDRFSAERLKGVDSTLKIQPAELGDSAMYLCASSLGRIGETQYFGPGTRLLVL.

The CDR3 nucleotides read TGCGCCAGCAGCCAAGCCGTAGCGGGAGTTCCCACCGGGGAGCTGTTTTTT. This encodes CASSQAVAGVPTGELFF. V and J are TRBV4-1 and TRBJ2-2, with 9 bases that match TRBD2. The CDR3 spans 17 residues. Trimming at V came to 1 base and at J to 4 bases, leaving 7 bases not matched to a gene. Germline CDR1 and CDR2: MGHRA and YSYEKL.

The chain employs TRBV4-1 and TRBJ2-7, with 8 positions matching TRBD1. V shed 3 bases and J 2 bases; nucleotides not matched to a gene: 9. Germline assignment: CDR1 MGHRA and CDR2 YSYEKL. The CDR3 length is 16 residues. The CDR3 spells CASSQIGPGQAYEQYF. CDR3 bases: TGCGCCAGCAGCCAGATAGGACCGGGACAGGCCTACGAGCAGTACTTC.